This paragraph reports one T cell receptor (beta chain). Its antigen is undetermined. The sample comes from a study of cytomegalovirus exposure and HLA in healthy donors. Study-wide context: In an earlier analysis, approximately 120 million unique TCR beta sequences were found from 200 million or so T cells. Study-level results: Relative to the roughly 700-donor mean, N-insertions were reportedly fewer in an Asian-associated ancestry cluster in a later analysis.

In the PCR, 60 Vbeta and 13 Jbeta primers were used. Generated by immunoSEQ multiplex PCR, the TCRdb table keeps only in-frame clones and is missing some. The data contain 160,000 or so clones, around four fifths of them singletons. The CDR3 length is 14 residues. Germline V gene sequence: CDR1 SGHNT, CDR2 YYREEE (reference sequence). Trimming took 3 bases from V and 4 from J, leaving 13 bases between them. The chain carries TRBV5-4 and TRBJ1-2, with D unclear. This TCR was recovered from a woman in her thirties in good health and CMV-seronegative. The specimen sequenced was PBMCs. The chain's CDR3 is CASSSARDSYGYTF. Here the CDR3 DNA reads TGTGCCAGCAGCTCTGCTCGGGATTCCTATGGCTACACCTTC.